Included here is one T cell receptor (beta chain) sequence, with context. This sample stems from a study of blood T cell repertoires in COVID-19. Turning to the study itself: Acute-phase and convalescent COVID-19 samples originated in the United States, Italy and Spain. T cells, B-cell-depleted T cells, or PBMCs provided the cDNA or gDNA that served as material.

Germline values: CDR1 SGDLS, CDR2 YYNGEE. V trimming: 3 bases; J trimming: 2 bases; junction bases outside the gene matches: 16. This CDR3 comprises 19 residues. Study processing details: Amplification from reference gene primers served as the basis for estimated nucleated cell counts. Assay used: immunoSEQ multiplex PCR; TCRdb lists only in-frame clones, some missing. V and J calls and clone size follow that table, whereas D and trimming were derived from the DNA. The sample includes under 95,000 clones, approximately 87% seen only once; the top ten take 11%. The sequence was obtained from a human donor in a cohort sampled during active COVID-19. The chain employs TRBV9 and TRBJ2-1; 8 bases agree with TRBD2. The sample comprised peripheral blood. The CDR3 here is CASSANPRTSRKTYNEQFF. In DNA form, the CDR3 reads TGTGCCAGCAGCGCAAACCCGAGGACTAGCCGCAAGACCTACAATGAGCAGTTCTTC. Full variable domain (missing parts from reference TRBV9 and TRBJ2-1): DSGVTQTPKHLITATGQRVTLRCSPRSGDLSVYWYQQSLDQGLQFLIQYYNGEERAKGNILERFSAQQFPDLHSELNLSSLELGDSALYFCASSANPRTSRKTYNEQFFGPGTRLTVL.